The clone carrying this T cell receptor (beta chain) was seen a few times. Given the absence of the conserved phenylalanine or tryptophan at the CDR3 end, a read error is likely. This CDR3 spans 13 amino acids. CDR1 is SGHAT, CDR2 FQNNGV, per germline. V gave up 4 bases and J gave up 7 bases; unmatched junction bases: 5. Time point here: persistent/refractory GD, antithyroid drugs over 5 years with positive TRAb. Scientists built the TCR library using RNA that was extracted from PBMCs. These data are taken from a study of regulatory T cells in long-lasting Graves disease. In building TCR beta libraries, iRepertoire HTBI primers were used together with Arm-PCR of CDR3 regions. One entry per CDR3 protein, called by TCRdb with MiXCR from the multiplex PCR reads. The sample comprises 310,000 or so distinct CDR3 sequences, around 20% of which are singletons, and 25% to 35% rests with the top ten.

Specimen: peripheral blood mononuclear cells (PBMCs), collected when the disease was refractory, from a patient treated with antithyroid drugs. The rearrangement links TRBV11-2 to TRBJ1-2, with TRBD1 identical over 8 bases. This sequence was found in a female donor with Graves disease. The CDR3 DNA follows: TGTGCCAGCAGCTGGGACAGGCTCGGTGGCTACACCCTC. Its protein is CASSWDRLGGYTL.